The 6 T cell receptor beta chains reported below all come from one sample, sequenced in a study of blood T cell repertoires in COVID-19. Assay used: immunoSEQ multiplex PCR; TCRdb lists only in-frame clones, some missing. The top ten clones hold about 5.1% of a sample with some 200,000 clones, approximately 81% of them seen once. Sequenced: peripheral blood. Receptors were obtained from a woman aged 60 to 75 who had recovered from COVID-19.

The J gene is TRBJ1-2, the V gene TRBV3-1 (or the pseudogene TRBV3-2); weak D call: TRBD1 (5 bases). Germline V gene sequence: CDR1 LGHDT, CDR2 YNNKEL (reference sequence). Trimming cost V 2 bases and J 4 bases, with 14 bases left between them. This CDR3 is 15 amino acids long. The CDR3 protein is CASSQFGGRGYGYTF. The CDR3 DNA is TGTGCCAGCAGCCAATTCGGGGGTCGCGGCTATGGCTACACCTTC.

The chain carries TRBV9 and TRBJ1-2; 9 positions agree with TRBD1. The CDR3 has 15 amino acids. V shed 2 bases and J 6 bases; nucleotides not matched to a gene: 8. Germline V gives CDR1 SGDLS, CDR2 YYNGEE. CDR3 sequence reads: CASSVLGTGMNGYTF. The CDR3 region has the DNA TGTGCCAGCAGCGTCCTGGGGACAGGGATGAATGGCTACACCTTC. Complete variable domain (other parts from reference TRBV9 and TRBJ1-2): DSGVTQTPKHLITATGQRVTLRCSPRSGDLSVYWYQQSLDQGLQFLIQYYNGEERAKGNILERFSAQQFPDLHSELNLSSLELGDSALYFCASSVLGTGMNGYTFGSGTRLTVV.

The chain employs TRBV19 and TRBJ2-3, with TRBD1 matching 7 bases. CDR1 is LNHDA, CDR2 SQIVND, per germline (reference sequence). The CDR3 contains 14 residues. V trimming: 7 bases; J trimming: 1 base; junction bases outside the gene matches: 5. The CDR3 reads CASTKDRRTDTQYF. The CDR3 DNA is TGTGCCAGTACCAAGGACAGGCGCACAGATACGCAGTATTTT. Looking up the rest from reference TRBV19 and TRBJ2-3 gives the full variable domain: DGGITQSPKYLFRKEGQNVTLSCEQNLNHDAMYWYRQDPGQGLRLIYYSQIVNDFQKGDIAEGYSVSREKKESFPLTVTSAQKNPTAFYLCASTKDRRTDTQYFGPGTRLTVL.

The rearrangement links TRBV30 to TRBJ1-2; D gene uncertain. The V end was cut by 4 bases, the J end by 3 bases, with 9 bases between. This CDR3 comprises 12 residues. CDR1 and CDR2 (germline): GTSNPN, SVGIG (reference sequence). The CDR3 bases are TGTGCCTGGACAGTTCGATACTATGGCTACACCTTC. Residues: CAWTVRYYGYTF.

This rearrangement joins TRBV9 to TRBJ1-4; TRBD1 matches at 9 bases. There are 15 residues in the CDR3. The junction had 3 bases not matched to a gene; V was cut back by 1 base and J by 5 bases. Germline V gene data show CDR1 as SGDLS and CDR2 as YYNGEE. The CDR3 region is CASSVTGGANEKLFF. In nucleotides, the CDR3 is TGTGCCAGCAGCGTAACAGGGGGCGCGAATGAAAAACTGTTTTTT.

This sequence joins TRBV7-9 and TRBJ2-3, with D tentatively TRBD2 (7 bases). CDR3 length: 17 residues. CDR1 is SEHNR and CDR2 is FQNEAQ in the germline V gene (reference sequence). Between the trimmed V and J ends, which lost 5 bases and 3 bases, there was a span of 21 bases. CDR3 nucleotide sequence: TGTGCCAGCAGCCCTGACCTGGGGGCGGGGGCGACAGATACGCAGTATTTT. Translation gives CASSPDLGAGATDTQYF.